The rows below give T cell receptor beta chains drawn from one sample of a study of naive and memory T cell subsets. TCRdb called the UMI-ligation and nested PCR reads again in MiXCR, with one record for every CDR3 protein. This repertoire shows roughly 150,000 distinct CDR3 sequences, roughly 23% found once; its top ten account for 0.11%. Material: naive CD4+ T cells from blood. These receptor sequences come from a human donor in good health. Both conserved end residues are part of each CDR3. A D gene is named only where the DNA matches it firmly. Clone size is given for some rows only: seen once, a few or many times, or a class if the clone is expanded.

d_call: .; v_call: TRBV27; j_call: TRBJ1-1; clone_size: once; cdr3_length: 10; cdr3_aa: CASVGYEAFF; cdr3_nt: TGTGCCAGCGTCGGATATGAAGCTTTCTTT
d_call: .; v_call: TRBV18; j_call: TRBJ1-1; clone_size: .; cdr3_length: 16; cdr3_aa: CASSPSSGGLNTEAFF; cdr3_nt: TGTGCCAGCTCACCTTCCTCGGGAGGGCTGAACACTGAAGCTTTCTTT
d_call: .; v_call: TRBV7-6; j_call: TRBJ1-5; clone_size: few; cdr3_length: 15; cdr3_aa: CASSLVFGSNQPQHF; cdr3_nt: TGTGCCAGCAGCTTGGTATTTGGGAGCAATCAGCCCCAGCATTTT
d_call: .; v_call: TRBV18; j_call: TRBJ2-6; clone_size: once; cdr3_length: 15; cdr3_aa: CASSPRVTGANVLTF; cdr3_nt: TGTGCCAGCTCACCAAGGGTAACTGGGGCCAACGTCCTGACTTTC
d_call: TRBD1; v_call: TRBV5-1; j_call: TRBJ2-3; clone_size: .; cdr3_length: 16; cdr3_aa: CASSLSQGARTDTQYF; cdr3_nt: TGCGCCAGCAGCCTATCACAGGGGGCGCGTACAGATACGCAGTATTTT
d_call: .; v_call: TRBV15; j_call: TRBJ2-1; clone_size: few; cdr3_length: 16; cdr3_aa: CATSRDRGTARDEQFF; cdr3_nt: TGTGCCACCAGCAGAGATAGGGGGACGGCGAGGGATGAGCAGTTCTTC
d_call: TRBD2; v_call: TRBV20-1; j_call: TRBJ2-1; clone_size: .; cdr3_length: 15; cdr3_aa: CSARSASGSRGEQFF; cdr3_nt: TGCAGTGCTAGGTCAGCTAGCGGGAGTAGAGGTGAGCAGTTCTTC
d_call: TRBD1; v_call: TRBV29-1; j_call: TRBJ1-2; clone_size: few; cdr3_length: 11; cdr3_aa: CSVDRGWGYTF; cdr3_nt: TGCAGCGTCGACAGGGGATGGGGCTACACCTTC
d_call: .; v_call: TRBV7-8; j_call: TRBJ1-5; clone_size: .; cdr3_length: 16; cdr3_aa: CASSSERGYSNQPQHF; cdr3_nt: TGTGCCAGCAGCTCAGAGCGGGGATATAGCAATCAGCCCCAGCATTTT
d_call: .; v_call: TRBV6-6; j_call: TRBJ1-1; clone_size: few; cdr3_length: 13; cdr3_aa: CASEAGLNTEAFF; cdr3_nt: TGTGCCAGCGAAGCGGGGCTAAACACTGAAGCTTTCTTT
d_call: TRBD2; v_call: TRBV5-1; j_call: TRBJ2-1; clone_size: few; cdr3_length: 17; cdr3_aa: CASSSFSTRLAGGEQFF; cdr3_nt: TGCGCCAGCAGCTCGTTCAGCACAAGACTAGCGGGAGGTGAGCAGTTCTTC
d_call: .; v_call: TRBV6-1; j_call: TRBJ2-2; clone_size: .; cdr3_length: 15; cdr3_aa: CASSEQGPNTGELFF; cdr3_nt: TGTGCCAGCAGTGAACAGGGTCCTAACACCGGGGAGCTGTTTTTT
d_call: .; v_call: TRBV9; j_call: TRBJ2-3; clone_size: .; cdr3_length: 15; cdr3_aa: CASSVGGTPTDTQYF; cdr3_nt: TGTGCCAGCAGCGTCGGCGGGACCCCCACAGATACGCAGTATTTT
d_call: .; v_call: TRBV19; j_call: TRBJ2-7; clone_size: many; cdr3_length: 14; cdr3_aa: CASSIRGPTYEQYF; cdr3_nt: TGTGCCAGTAGTATAAGGGGCCCAACCTACGAGCAGTACTTC
d_call: .; v_call: TRBV12-3/TRBV12-4; j_call: TRBJ2-7; clone_size: many; cdr3_length: 11; cdr3_aa: CASSLGFRAAF; cdr3_nt: TGTGCCAGCAGTTTAGGGTTCCGGGCAGCCTTC
d_call: .; v_call: TRBV10-3; j_call: TRBJ1-1; clone_size: .; cdr3_length: 13; cdr3_aa: CAISEAGFTEAFF; cdr3_nt: TGTGCCATCAGTGAGGCCGGATTCACTGAAGCTTTCTTT
d_call: TRBD2; v_call: TRBV7-9; j_call: TRBJ2-1; clone_size: .; cdr3_length: 17; cdr3_aa: CASSRGSRTSGRNEQFF; cdr3_nt: TGTGCCAGCAGCCGAGGTAGTCGGACTAGCGGGAGGAATGAGCAGTTCTTC
d_call: .; v_call: TRBV9; j_call: TRBJ1-6; clone_size: .; cdr3_length: 16; cdr3_aa: CASSTGGQVGDSPLHF; cdr3_nt: TGTGCCAGCAGCACAGGTGGGCAGGTCGGGGATTCACCCCTCCACTTT
d_call: .; v_call: TRBV5-1; j_call: TRBJ2-1; clone_size: few; cdr3_length: 14; cdr3_aa: CASSLRLGEVEQFF; cdr3_nt: TGCGCCAGCAGCTTGCGGTTGGGTGAGGTTGAGCAGTTCTTC
d_call: .; v_call: TRBV19; j_call: TRBJ1-5; clone_size: few; cdr3_length: 16; cdr3_aa: CASSFSGQGILQPQHF; cdr3_nt: TGTGCCAGTAGTTTTTCGGGACAAGGGATTCTGCAGCCCCAGCATTTT
d_call: TRBD2; v_call: TRBV30; j_call: TRBJ2-1; clone_size: .; cdr3_length: 16; cdr3_aa: CAWSKASGSYYNEQFF; cdr3_nt: TGTGCCTGGAGTAAGGCTAGCGGAAGCTACTACAATGAGCAGTTCTTC
d_call: .; v_call: TRBV19; j_call: TRBJ2-3; clone_size: few; cdr3_length: 15; cdr3_aa: CASSITGPSTDTQYF; cdr3_nt: TGTGCCAGTAGTATAACAGGTCCTAGCACAGATACGCAGTATTTT
d_call: TRBD2; v_call: TRBV20-1; j_call: TRBJ2-1; clone_size: few; cdr3_length: 13; cdr3_aa: CSRKAGGLNEQFF; cdr3_nt: TGCTCTAGAAAGGCGGGAGGTTTGAATGAGCAGTTCTTC
d_call: .; v_call: TRBV6-5; j_call: TRBJ2-6; clone_size: .; cdr3_length: 17; cdr3_aa: CASSSPGSPSGANVLTF; cdr3_nt: TGTGCCAGCAGTTCCCCAGGGTCCCCATCTGGGGCCAACGTCCTGACTTTC
d_call: .; v_call: TRBV12-3/TRBV12-4; j_call: TRBJ2-1; clone_size: .; cdr3_length: 14; cdr3_aa: CASSSHAVGNEQFF; cdr3_nt: TGTGCCAGCAGTTCCCACGCTGTGGGCAATGAGCAGTTCTTC
d_call: .; v_call: TRBV29-1; j_call: TRBJ2-1; clone_size: many; cdr3_length: 14; cdr3_aa: CSGFSTPSYNEQFF; cdr3_nt: TGCAGCGGATTCTCGACACCGTCCTACAATGAGCAGTTCTTC
d_call: TRBD1; v_call: TRBV9; j_call: TRBJ1-1; clone_size: .; cdr3_length: 20; cdr3_aa: CASSAGSLLWGQGSNTEAFF; cdr3_nt: TGTGCCAGCAGCGCCGGGTCCTTATTGTGGGGACAGGGCTCTAACACTGAAGCTTTCTTT
d_call: .; v_call: TRBV7-2; j_call: TRBJ1-2; clone_size: .; cdr3_length: 11; cdr3_aa: CASSLGGSYTF; cdr3_nt: TGTGCCAGCAGCTTAGGGGGCAGCTACACCTTC
d_call: .; v_call: TRBV20-1; j_call: TRBJ2-7; clone_size: few; cdr3_length: 13; cdr3_aa: CSAPGYSSYEQYF; cdr3_nt: TGCAGTGCGCCAGGGTACAGCTCCTACGAGCAGTACTTC
d_call: .; v_call: TRBV7-2; j_call: TRBJ1-6; clone_size: .; cdr3_length: 16; cdr3_aa: CASSLYPDSSNSPLHF; cdr3_nt: TGTGCCAGCAGCTTATACCCGGACAGCAGTAATTCACCCCTCCACTTT
d_call: TRBD2; v_call: TRBV7-2; j_call: TRBJ2-7; clone_size: few; cdr3_length: 15; cdr3_aa: CASSQRSRGRDEQYF; cdr3_nt: TGTGCCAGCAGCCAGAGGTCACGGGGGAGGGATGAGCAGTACTTC
d_call: .; v_call: TRBV28; j_call: TRBJ2-5; clone_size: few; cdr3_length: 15; cdr3_aa: CASSLPQGRRETQYF; cdr3_nt: TGTGCCAGCAGTTTACCCCAGGGGCGGAGGGAGACCCAGTACTTC
d_call: .; v_call: TRBV12-3/TRBV12-4; j_call: TRBJ2-1; clone_size: few; cdr3_length: 11; cdr3_aa: CASSNQGGQFF; cdr3_nt: TGTGCCAGCAGTAACCAGGGAGGCCAGTTCTTC
d_call: TRBD1; v_call: TRBV19; j_call: TRBJ1-5; clone_size: .; cdr3_length: 15; cdr3_aa: CASSVAGGAFQPQHF; cdr3_nt: TGTGCCAGTAGTGTGGCAGGGGGCGCTTTTCAGCCCCAGCATTTT
d_call: .; v_call: TRBV9; j_call: TRBJ2-1; clone_size: few; cdr3_length: 18; cdr3_aa: CASSVVPDSPRMYNEQFF; cdr3_nt: TGTGCCAGCAGCGTAGTTCCGGACTCACCTCGGATGTACAATGAGCAGTTCTTC
d_call: .; v_call: TRBV20-1; j_call: TRBJ1-1; clone_size: .; cdr3_length: 13; cdr3_aa: CSASRGGNTEAFF; cdr3_nt: TGCAGTGCTAGCCGCGGAGGAAACACTGAAGCTTTCTTT
d_call: .; v_call: TRBV7-2; j_call: TRBJ2-7; clone_size: .; cdr3_length: 17; cdr3_aa: CASSLADRDAFPYEQYF; cdr3_nt: TGTGCCAGCAGCTTAGCAGACCGGGACGCCTTTCCCTACGAGCAGTACTTC
d_call: .; v_call: TRBV7-8; j_call: TRBJ2-6; clone_size: .; cdr3_length: 16; cdr3_aa: CASSWPVWSGANVLTF; cdr3_nt: TGTGCCAGCAGCTGGCCCGTTTGGTCGGGGGCCAACGTCCTGACTTTC
d_call: .; v_call: TRBV5-1; j_call: TRBJ1-1; clone_size: .; cdr3_length: 16; cdr3_aa: CASSLESGNLNTEAFF; cdr3_nt: TGCGCCAGCAGCTTGGAATCCGGAAACTTGAACACTGAAGCTTTCTTT
d_call: TRBD1; v_call: TRBV5-1; j_call: TRBJ1-1; clone_size: few; cdr3_length: 15; cdr3_aa: CASSPHDRADTEAFF; cdr3_nt: TGCGCCAGCAGCCCACACGACAGGGCGGACACTGAAGCTTTCTTT
d_call: TRBD2; v_call: TRBV28; j_call: TRBJ2-1; clone_size: few; cdr3_length: 16; cdr3_aa: CASTGLSGSPYNEQFF; cdr3_nt: TGTGCCAGCACCGGATTGAGCGGGAGTCCCTACAATGAGCAGTTCTTC
d_call: .; v_call: TRBV28; j_call: TRBJ2-5; clone_size: .; cdr3_length: 14; cdr3_aa: CASSRVAVQETQYF; cdr3_nt: TGTGCCAGCAGCCGGGTGGCCGTCCAAGAGACCCAGTACTTC
d_call: TRBD2; v_call: TRBV6-5; j_call: TRBJ2-1; clone_size: .; cdr3_length: 17; cdr3_aa: CASSPTGAGVIPNEQFF; cdr3_nt: TGTGCCAGCAGTCCCACAGGAGCGGGAGTAATTCCTAATGAGCAGTTCTTC
d_call: .; v_call: TRBV18; j_call: TRBJ2-1; clone_size: .; cdr3_length: 14; cdr3_aa: CASSPVPTGNEQFF; cdr3_nt: TGTGCCAGCTCACCAGTGCCTACGGGGAATGAGCAGTTCTTC
d_call: .; v_call: TRBV6-6; j_call: TRBJ2-3; clone_size: .; cdr3_length: 17; cdr3_aa: CASSYDSSVASTDTQYF; cdr3_nt: TGTGCCAGCAGTTACGATAGCTCCGTAGCTAGCACAGATACGCAGTATTTT
d_call: TRBD2; v_call: TRBV7-3; j_call: TRBJ2-1; clone_size: few; cdr3_length: 16; cdr3_aa: CASSLAHGTTYNEQFF; cdr3_nt: TGTGCCAGCAGCTTAGCTCATGGGACTACCTACAATGAGCAGTTCTTC
d_call: .; v_call: TRBV11-2; j_call: TRBJ1-2; clone_size: few; cdr3_length: 15; cdr3_aa: CASSLARQLPYGYTF; cdr3_nt: TGTGCCAGCAGCTTAGCAAGGCAGCTTCCTTATGGCTACACCTTC
d_call: .; v_call: TRBV6-1; j_call: TRBJ1-2; clone_size: .; cdr3_length: 14; cdr3_aa: CASSEIGGAYGYTF; cdr3_nt: TGTGCCAGCAGTGAAATTGGGGGAGCCTATGGCTACACCTTC
d_call: TRBD2; v_call: TRBV5-1; j_call: TRBJ2-3; clone_size: few; cdr3_length: 19; cdr3_aa: CASSLSRWASGRQTDTQYF; cdr3_nt: TGCGCCAGCAGCTTGTCACGGTGGGCTAGCGGGAGGCAGACAGATACGCAGTATTTT
d_call: .; v_call: TRBV29-1; j_call: TRBJ2-7; clone_size: .; cdr3_length: 13; cdr3_aa: CSVDGQSPYEQYF; cdr3_nt: TGCAGCGTTGACGGCCAGTCCCCCTACGAGCAGTACTTC
d_call: .; v_call: TRBV29-1; j_call: TRBJ1-1; clone_size: few; cdr3_length: 12; cdr3_aa: CSVGADATEAFF; cdr3_nt: TGCAGCGTGGGGGCTGATGCCACTGAAGCTTTCTTT
d_call: .; v_call: TRBV28; j_call: TRBJ2-1; clone_size: .; cdr3_length: 12; cdr3_aa: CASSLLGRISFF; cdr3_nt: TGTGCCAGCAGTTTATTGGGCAGGATTTCGTTCTTC
d_call: .; v_call: TRBV30; j_call: TRBJ2-1; clone_size: many; cdr3_length: 18; cdr3_aa: CAWSRPMILTPINNEQFF; cdr3_nt: TGTGCCTGGAGTCGACCCATGATCTTAACCCCTATAAACAATGAGCAGTTCTTC
d_call: .; v_call: TRBV30; j_call: TRBJ2-1; clone_size: many; cdr3_length: 13; cdr3_aa: CAWSVSIRFEQFF; cdr3_nt: TGTGCCTGGAGTGTTTCTATACGGTTTGAGCAGTTCTTC
d_call: .; v_call: TRBV27; j_call: TRBJ2-1; clone_size: many; cdr3_length: 15; cdr3_aa: CASTAPGVLYNEQFF; cdr3_nt: TGTGCCAGCACGGCTCCAGGGGTACTATACAATGAGCAGTTCTTC
d_call: .; v_call: TRBV30; j_call: TRBJ1-5; clone_size: .; cdr3_length: 15; cdr3_aa: CAWSVTPGGNQPQHF; cdr3_nt: TGTGCCTGGAGTGTAACGCCAGGGGGCAATCAGCCCCAGCATTTT
d_call: TRBD1; v_call: TRBV27; j_call: TRBJ2-1; clone_size: few; cdr3_length: 13; cdr3_aa: CASSGQALNEQFF; cdr3_nt: TGTGCCAGCAGTGGACAGGCCCTAAATGAGCAGTTCTTC
d_call: .; v_call: TRBV2; j_call: TRBJ1-3; clone_size: .; cdr3_length: 16; cdr3_aa: CASSEVSGFPGNTIYF; cdr3_nt: TGTGCCAGCAGTGAAGTTTCTGGTTTTCCTGGAAACACCATATATTTT